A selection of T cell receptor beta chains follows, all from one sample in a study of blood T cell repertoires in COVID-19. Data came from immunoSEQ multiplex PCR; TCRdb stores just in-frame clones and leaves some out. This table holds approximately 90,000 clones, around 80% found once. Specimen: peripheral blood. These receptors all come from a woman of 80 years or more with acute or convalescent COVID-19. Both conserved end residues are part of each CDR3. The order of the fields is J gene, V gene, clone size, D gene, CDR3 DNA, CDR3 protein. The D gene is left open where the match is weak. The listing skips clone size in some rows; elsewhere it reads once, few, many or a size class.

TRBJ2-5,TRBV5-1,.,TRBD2,TGCGCCAGCAGCCCTCTAGCGGGAGAAGAGACCCAGTACTTC,CASSPLAGEETQYF
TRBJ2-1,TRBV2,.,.,TGTGCCAGCAGTGATTGGGCAGAGCAGTTCTTC,CASSDWAEQFF
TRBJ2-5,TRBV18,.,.,TGTGCCAGCTCAAGGGGGACCCTACAAGAGACCCAGTACTTC,CASSRGTLQETQYF
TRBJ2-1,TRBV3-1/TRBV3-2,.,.,TGTGCCAGCAGCCCGTCAGGGGATGAGCAGTTCTTC,CASSPSGDEQFF
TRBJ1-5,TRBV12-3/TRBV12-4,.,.,TGTGCCAGCAGTTTAAGTAAGCCTCCCCAGCATTTT,CASSLSKPPQHF
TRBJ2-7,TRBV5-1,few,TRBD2,TGCGCCAGCAGCTTGTCTAGCGGGGGCCCCTACGAGCAGTACTTC,CASSLSSGGPYEQYF
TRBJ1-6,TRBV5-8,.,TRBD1,TGTGCCAGCGAGAACAGGGGCGATTCACCCCTCCACTTT,CASENRGDSPLHF
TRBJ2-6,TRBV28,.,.,TGTGCCAGCAGTTTAGCGGGATCTGGGGCCAACGTCCTGACTTTC,CASSLAGSGANVLTF
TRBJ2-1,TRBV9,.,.,TGTGCCAGCAGCGTGGGGCTCGGCTCCTACAATGAGCAGTTCTTC,CASSVGLGSYNEQFF
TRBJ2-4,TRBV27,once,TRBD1,TGTGCCAGCAGTTCAACCTTCTCCGGGACAGGGAGTAGGAACATTCAGTACTTC,CASSSTFSGTGSRNIQYF
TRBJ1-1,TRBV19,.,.,TGTGCCAGTACAGATCCGGGTCGCTTATTCGCTGAAGCTTTCTTT,CASTDPGRLFAEAFF
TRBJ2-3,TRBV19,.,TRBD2,TGTGCCAGTACCAAGGGGGGACTAGCGGGAGGCACAGATACGCAGTATTTT,CASTKGGLAGGTDTQYF
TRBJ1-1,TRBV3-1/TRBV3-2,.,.,TGTGCCAGCAGCCAAGAACAACCGAACACTGAAGCTTTCTTT,CASSQEQPNTEAFF
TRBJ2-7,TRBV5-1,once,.,TGCGCCAGCAGCTTGGCCGGGGGGCCCTCCTACGAGCAGTACTTC,CASSLAGGPSYEQYF
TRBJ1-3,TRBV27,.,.,TGTGCCAGCAGTTTATCGGGGGGGGCGATGCAAAACACCATATATTTT,CASSLSGGAMQNTIYF
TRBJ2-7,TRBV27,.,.,TGTGCCAGCAGAAAAAGGGGCCAGAACGAGCAGTACTTC,CASRKRGQNEQYF
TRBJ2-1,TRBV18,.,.,TGTGCCAGCTCACCTGCGGTCCCTGCTACTCCTAATGAGCAGTTCTTC,CASSPAVPATPNEQFF
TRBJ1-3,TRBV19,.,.,TGTGCCAGTAGTACTAGCGGACAAGTTGGAAACACCATATATTTT,CASSTSGQVGNTIYF